The 10 T cell receptor beta chains presented below share a single source sample, sequenced in a study of cytomegalovirus exposure and HLA in healthy donors. 60 Vbeta and 13 Jbeta primers were used in PCR. The assay was immunoSEQ multiplex PCR, and TCRdb's table has in-frame clones only and misses some. In the table there are 90,000 to 130,000 clones, about three quarters of which are singletons. The sequencing sample was made of PBMCs. Receptors originate from a woman aged 60 to 75 in good health and CMV-seropositive.

The rearrangement joins TRBV6-1 to TRBJ2-7; TRBD2 aligns across 11 bases. This CDR3 has 15 amino acids. V lost 6 bases to trimming and J lost 4 bases; unmatched junction nucleotides: 8. CDR1 and CDR2 (germline): MNHNS, SASEGT. The CDR3 here is CASSGGLAGGYEQYF. CDR3 nucleotide sequence: TGTGCCAGCAGCGGGGGGCTAGCGGGGGGATACGAGCAGTACTTC.

Here the CDR3 DNA reads TGTGCCAGCAGAAGTACAGCGGGATTGAACTACGAGCAGTACTTC. Residues: CASRSTAGLNYEQYF. The chain uses TRBV6-1 and TRBJ2-7; the match to TRBD2 covers 7 bases. CDR1 is MNHNS and CDR2 is SASEGT in the germline V gene. J lost 3 bases, V lost 6 bases, and 11 bases had no gene match. CDR3 length: 15 amino acids.

The V gene is TRBV2, the J gene TRBJ2-5, with D possibly being TRBD2 (6 bases). CDR3 length: 13 residues. Germline V gene lookup returns CDR1 SNHLY and CDR2 FYNNEI. V lost 8 bases, J lost 5 bases, and 15 bases lay in between. CDR3 nucleotides: TGTGCCAGCTGGCGGGAAGTCGGGGAGACCCAGTACTTC. Its translation is CASWREVGETQYF.

The V and J genes are TRBV5-1 and TRBJ2-1; 12 bases are shared with TRBD2. The CDR3 contains 15 residues. CDR1 and CDR2 from the germline V gene are SGHRS and YFSETQ. The junction had 3 bases not matched to a gene; V was cut back by 4 bases and J by 4 bases. CDR3 region: CASSIGTSGYNEQFF. The CDR3 nucleotides read TGCGCCAGCAGCATAGGGACTAGCGGGTACAATGAGCAGTTCTTC.

V gene TRBV30 combines with J gene TRBJ2-7, with D possibly matching TRBD2 (7 bases). Germline assignment: CDR1 GTSNPN and CDR2 SVGIG (reference sequence). There are 14 residues in the CDR3. The V end lost 0 bases, the J end lost 7 bases, and 16 bases lay between the germline ends. In DNA, the CDR3 is TGTGCCTGGAGTGTATGGGGGGGCGGTTGGGAGCAGTACTTC. This gives the protein CAWSVWGGGWEQYF.

The J gene is TRBJ2-2, the V gene TRBV5-8, with D unclear. The CDR3 has 15 amino acids. Germline V CDR1 and CDR2: SGHTS, YDEGEE. Trimming pared 4 bases from V and 0 bases from J, leaving 10 bases between. The CDR3 loop reads CASSVSSSNTGELFF. CDR3 sequence (DNA): TGTGCCAGCAGCGTTAGCAGTTCGAACACCGGGGAGCTGTTTTTT.

The chain has TRBV10-3 and TRBJ2-1; 7 bases agree with TRBD2. Germline lookup yields CDR1 ENHRY and CDR2 SYGVKD. The CDR3 covers 19 residues. The V gene end was trimmed by 0 bases and the J gene end by 0 bases; junction bases not matched to a gene: 11. The CDR3 sequence is CAISESILAGESSYNEQFF. The CDR3 DNA is TGTGCCATCAGTGAGTCCATCTTAGCGGGCGAAAGCTCCTACAATGAGCAGTTCTTC.

The genes are TRBV28 and TRBJ2-3, with TRBD1 matching over 8 bases. There are 14 residues in the CDR3. V was clipped by 7 bases and J by 6 bases; unmatched bases: 9. Germline CDR1 and CDR2: MDHEN and SYDVKM. The CDR3 spells CASTKTGVGDTQYF. The DNA of the CDR3 is TGTGCCAGCACCAAGACAGGGGTTGGGGATACGCAGTATTTT.

This chain connects TRBV30 to TRBJ1-1; D is perhaps TRBD1 (6 bases). Germline CDR1 is GTSNPN and CDR2 is SVGIG (reference sequence). The CDR3 runs 14 residues. V lost 1 base and J lost 3, with 12 bases in between. The CDR3 reads CAWSEQGVYTEAFF. The CDR3 region has the DNA TGTGCCTGGAGTGAACAGGGAGTCTACACTGAAGCTTTCTTT.

The CDR3 spells CASSTFRQNSYEQYF. The CDR3 nucleotides read TGTGCCAGCAGTACGTTCCGACAGAACTCCTACGAGCAGTACTTC. The V call is TRBV27, the J call TRBJ2-7; a weak D match, TRBD1 (5 bases). The CDR3 spans 15 residues. V lost 5 bases and J lost 0, with 14 bases in between. Looked up from germline, CDR1 is MNHEY and CDR2 is SMNVEV (reference sequence).